The entry below describes one T cell receptor (beta chain). Using immunoSEQ multiplex PCR, the repertoire was profiled, and TCRdb retains in-frame clones only, with some absent. The table includes approximately 65,000 clones, more than 75% detected once. These data belong to a study of lymphopenia after photon versus proton radiotherapy. This CDR3 has 15 amino acids. Trimming cost V 6 bases and J 5 bases; bases outside gene matches: 12. Looked up from germline, CDR1 is MNHEY and CDR2 is SMNVEV (reference sequence). The sample was peripheral blood, taken from a patient treated with photon-based radiotherapy. The chain employs TRBV27 and TRBJ1-1; 7 bases line up with TRBD1. The receptor's source is an older woman with pancreatic cancer. The CDR3 bases are TGTGCCAGCAGACGAAATGACAGGGTAAGGACTGAAGCTTTCTTT. This encodes CASRRNDRVRTEAFF.